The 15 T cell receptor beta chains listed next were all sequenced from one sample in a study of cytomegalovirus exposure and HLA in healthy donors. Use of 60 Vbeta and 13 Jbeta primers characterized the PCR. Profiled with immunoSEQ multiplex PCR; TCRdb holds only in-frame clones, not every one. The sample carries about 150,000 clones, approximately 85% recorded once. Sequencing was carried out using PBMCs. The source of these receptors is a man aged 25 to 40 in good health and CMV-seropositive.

As DNA, the CDR3 is TGTGCCAGCTCACCACGGGGACTAGCTTTTACCGGGGAGCTGTTTTTT. Residues: CASSPRGLAFTGELFF. The chain employs TRBV18 and TRBJ2-2; 9 nucleotides agree with TRBD2. The CDR3 spans 16 residues. The V segment lost 1 base and the J segment 5 bases; nucleotides outside the gene matches: 5. The germline gives CDR1 KGHSH, CDR2 LQKENI.

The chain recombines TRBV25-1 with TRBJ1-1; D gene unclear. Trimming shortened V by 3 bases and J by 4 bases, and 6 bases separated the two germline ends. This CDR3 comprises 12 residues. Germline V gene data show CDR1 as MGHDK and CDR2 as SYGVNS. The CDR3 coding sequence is TGTGCCAGCAGTGAGTCGGGCACTGAAGCTTTCTTT. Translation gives CASSESGTEAFF.

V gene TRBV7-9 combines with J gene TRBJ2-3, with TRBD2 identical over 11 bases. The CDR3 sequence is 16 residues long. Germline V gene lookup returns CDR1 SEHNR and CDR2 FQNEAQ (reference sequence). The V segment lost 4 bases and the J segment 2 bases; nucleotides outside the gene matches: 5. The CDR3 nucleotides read TGTGCCAGCAGCTCTGGGACTAGCGGATTCACAGATACGCAGTATTTT. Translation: CASSSGTSGFTDTQYF.

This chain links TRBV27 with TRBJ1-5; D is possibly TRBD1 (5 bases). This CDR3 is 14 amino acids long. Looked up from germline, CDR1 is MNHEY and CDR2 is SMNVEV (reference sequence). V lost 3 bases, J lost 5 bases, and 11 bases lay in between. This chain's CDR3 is CASSLGGEDQPQHF. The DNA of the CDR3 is TGTGCCAGCAGTTTGGGAGGGGAGGATCAGCCCCAGCATTTT.

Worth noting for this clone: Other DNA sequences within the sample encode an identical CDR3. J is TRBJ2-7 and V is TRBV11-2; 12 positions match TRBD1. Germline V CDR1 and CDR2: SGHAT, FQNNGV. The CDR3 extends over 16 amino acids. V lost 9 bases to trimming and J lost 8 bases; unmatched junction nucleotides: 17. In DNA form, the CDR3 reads TGTGCCAGTAGCCTAACCCCCGGGACAGGGGGCGCGAAGCAGTACGTC. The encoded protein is CASSLTPGTGGAKQYV.

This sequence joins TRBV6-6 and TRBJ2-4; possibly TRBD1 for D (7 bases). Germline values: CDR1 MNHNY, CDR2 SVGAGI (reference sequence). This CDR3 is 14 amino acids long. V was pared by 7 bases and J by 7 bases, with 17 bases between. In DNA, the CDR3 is TGTGCCAGCACCCTTAGCAGGGGGAGGAACATTCAGTACTTC. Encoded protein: CASTLSRGRNIQYF.

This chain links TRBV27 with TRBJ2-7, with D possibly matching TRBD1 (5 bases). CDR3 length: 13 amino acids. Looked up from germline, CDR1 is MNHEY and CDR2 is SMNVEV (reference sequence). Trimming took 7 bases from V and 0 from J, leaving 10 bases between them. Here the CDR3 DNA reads TGTGCCAGCACTTCGACAGACTCCTACGAGCAGTACTTC. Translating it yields CASTSTDSYEQYF.

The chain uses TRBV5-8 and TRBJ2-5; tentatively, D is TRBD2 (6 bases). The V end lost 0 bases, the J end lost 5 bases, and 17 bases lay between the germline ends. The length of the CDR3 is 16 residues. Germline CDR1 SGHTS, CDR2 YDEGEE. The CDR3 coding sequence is TGTGCCAGCAGCTTGGCTTCTTTCAGGGAGGTGGAGACCCAGTACTTC. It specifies CASSLASFREVETQYF.

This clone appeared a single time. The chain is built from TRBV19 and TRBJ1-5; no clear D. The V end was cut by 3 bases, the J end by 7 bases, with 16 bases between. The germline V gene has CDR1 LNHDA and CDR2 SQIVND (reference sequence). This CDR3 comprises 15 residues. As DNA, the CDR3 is TGTGCCAGTAGTATGCTGGGCCCAAGTAGGCAGCCCCAGCATTTT. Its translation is CASSMLGPSRQPQHF.

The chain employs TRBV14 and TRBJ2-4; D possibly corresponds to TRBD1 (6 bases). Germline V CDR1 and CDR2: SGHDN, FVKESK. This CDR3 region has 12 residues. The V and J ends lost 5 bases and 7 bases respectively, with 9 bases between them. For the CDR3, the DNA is TGTGCCAGCAGCAGTAGGGGGAACATTCAGTACTTC. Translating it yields CASSSRGNIQYF.

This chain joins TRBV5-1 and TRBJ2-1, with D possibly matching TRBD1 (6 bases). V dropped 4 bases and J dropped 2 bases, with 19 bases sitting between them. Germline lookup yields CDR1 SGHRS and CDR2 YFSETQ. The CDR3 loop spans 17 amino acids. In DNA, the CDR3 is TGCGCCAGCAGCCGGGGAACAGGGCGGTCGACCTACAATGAGCAGTTCTTC. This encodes CASSRGTGRSTYNEQFF.

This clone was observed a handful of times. The CDR3 protein is CAPKGTDRGLPYEQYV. The CDR3 DNA follows: TGTGCCCCCAAGGGGACCGACAGGGGCCTTCCGTACGAGCAGTACGTC. The chain employs TRBV21-1 and TRBJ2-7; the D segment call TRBD1 is taken from the table without a DNA check. TRBV21-1 is a documented pseudogene. The CDR3 covers 16 residues.

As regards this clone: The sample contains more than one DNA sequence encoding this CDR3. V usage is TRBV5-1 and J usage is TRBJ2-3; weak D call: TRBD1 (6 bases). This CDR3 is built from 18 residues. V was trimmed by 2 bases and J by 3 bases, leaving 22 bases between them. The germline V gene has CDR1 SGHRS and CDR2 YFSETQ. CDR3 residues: CASSLVLPGVSSTDTQYF. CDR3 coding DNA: TGCGCCAGCAGCTTAGTGTTACCAGGGGTGAGCAGTACAGATACGCAGTATTTT. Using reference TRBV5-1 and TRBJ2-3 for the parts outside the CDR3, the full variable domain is KAGVTQTPRYLIKTRGQQVTLSCSPISGHRSVSWYQQTPGQGLQFLFEYFSETQRNKGNFPGRFSGRQFSNSRSEMNVSTLELGDSALYLCASSLVLPGVSSTDTQYFGPGTRLTVL.

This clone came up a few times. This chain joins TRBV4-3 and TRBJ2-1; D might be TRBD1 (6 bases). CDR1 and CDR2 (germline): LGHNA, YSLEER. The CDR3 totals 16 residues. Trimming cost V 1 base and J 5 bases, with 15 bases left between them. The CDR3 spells CASSQGLTGLNNEQFF. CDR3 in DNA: TGCGCCAGCAGCCAAGGACTGACAGGTCTTAACAATGAGCAGTTCTTC.

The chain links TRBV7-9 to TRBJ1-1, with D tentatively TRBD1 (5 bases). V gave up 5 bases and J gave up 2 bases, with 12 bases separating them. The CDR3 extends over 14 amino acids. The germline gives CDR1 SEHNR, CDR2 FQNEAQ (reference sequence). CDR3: CASSQGSVNTEAFF. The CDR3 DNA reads TGTGCCAGCAGCCAGGGCAGCGTCAACACTGAAGCTTTCTTT.